The source of this T cell receptor (beta chain) is a study of OX40 agonist ivuxolimab in advanced cancers. Findings and limits, study-wide: No antigen was identified for the clonally expanded peripheral T cells. Blood T cells, both CD4+ and CD8+, expanded clonally by week 6 at 0.1 to 3.0 mg/kg. CD4+ T cells averaged fewer expanded clones than CD8+ T cells.

The data were produced by immunoSEQ multiplex PCR, yet TCRdb's version contains in-frame clones alone and is incomplete. The sample holds about 96,000 clones, 90% seen once. Deletions cut 6 bases from V and 2 bases from J, with 13 bases between. This CDR3 comprises 14 residues. Germline values: CDR1 MDHEN, CDR2 SYDVKM. With respect to this clone: Its specificity is not known.

The sequencing used CD4+ or CD8+ T cells sorted from blood, collected in a trial of the OX40 agonist ivuxolimab. This sequence joins TRBV28 and TRBJ2-5, with D possibly being TRBD1 (5 bases). The receptor was isolated from an adult with an advanced solid tumor such as melanoma, head and neck, liver or kidney cancer. This CDR3 is CASRGPIRQETQYF. The CDR3 region has the DNA TGTGCCAGCAGGGGGCCAATTCGGCAAGAGACCCAGTACTTC.